The entry that follows covers one T cell receptor (beta chain) sequence. One entry per CDR3 protein results from TCRdb running MiXCR on the reads. Here the sample spans some 600,000 distinct CDR3 sequences, 20% to 25% being singletons. This sample stems from a study of T cell repertoires in cytomegalovirus infection. CDR1 MNHEY and CDR2 SVGEGT come from the germline V gene. V was cut by 5 bases and J by 1 base, with 15 bases left in between. The CDR3 sequence is 16 residues long. The sequence derives from a human donor in good health (CMV status not recorded). Some clones in this sample may be carry-over from other donors' samples. Input material: CD8+ T cells from PBMCs. The chain carries TRBV6-2 or TRBV6-3 and TRBJ2-1, with a weak D call TRBD1 (7 bases). The CDR3 DNA reads as TGTGCCAGCAGTGGACGGGGGACAGTATCCTACAATGAGCAGTTCTTC. Protein product: CASSGRGTVSYNEQFF.